The 14 T cell receptor beta chains given below trace back to one sample, sequenced in a study of circulating and synovial CD4+ cells in juvenile arthritis. Assay: immunoSEQ multiplex PCR; the TCRdb copy retains only in-frame clones and omits some. The sample has 34,000 or so clones, 85% to 95% seen once; the top ten hold around 0.7%. The sequenced material came from CD4+ T cells from blood. The receptors come from a human donor with juvenile idiopathic arthritis.

The chain has TRBV19 and TRBJ1-3; D call uncertain. Trimming removed 7 bases from V and 0 bases from J, with 16 bases in between. Germline values: CDR1 LNHDA, CDR2 SQIVND (reference sequence). The CDR3 totals 16 residues. The CDR3 loop is CASTSLRLNSGNTIYF. Here the CDR3 DNA reads TGTGCCAGTACCTCCCTGAGACTTAACTCTGGAAACACCATATATTTT.

This chain links TRBV7-9 with TRBJ2-6; D is perhaps TRBD1 (5 bases). In germline, CDR1 is SEHNR, CDR2 FQNEAQ (reference sequence). CDR3 size: 15 residues. V lost 2 bases and J 2 bases, leaving 7 bases between the germline ends. The CDR3 spells CASSLRRAGANVLTF. In DNA, the CDR3 is TGTGCCAGCAGCTTACGCAGGGCTGGGGCCAACGTCCTGACTTTC. The full variable domain, completed using reference TRBV7-9 and TRBJ2-6, is DTGVSQNPRHKITKRGQNVTFRCDPISEHNRLYWYRQTLGQGPEFLTYFQNEAQLEKSRLLSDRFSAERPKGSFSTLEIQRTEQGDSAMYLCASSLRRAGANVLTFGAGSRLTVL.

The rearrangement joins TRBV25-1 to TRBJ2-7; 7 nucleotides match TRBD2. The ends lost 3 bases at V and 7 bases at J; junction bases unmatched: 6. Germline V lookup: CDR1 MGHDK, CDR2 SYGVNS. The CDR3 length is 13 residues. CDR3 in amino acids: CASSDRPGLEQYF. The CDR3 DNA reads as TGTGCCAGCAGTGACAGGCCGGGACTAGAGCAGTACTTC.

V gene TRBV7-2 combines with J gene TRBJ2-2, with unresolved D. Germline CDR1 reads SGHTA; CDR2 reads FQGNSA. Trimming took 5 bases from V and 7 from J, leaving 14 bases between them. The CDR3 totals 14 residues. The CDR3 nucleotides are TGTGCCAGCAGCGCCCCGAGACAAAACGGGGAGCTGTTTTTT. Residues: CASSAPRQNGELFF.

The chain has TRBV7-2 and TRBJ2-3; 15 bases are a match to TRBD2. Germline trimming cut 4 bases from V and 3 bases from J; bases unmatched to any gene: 2. This CDR3 is 16 amino acids long. In germline, CDR1 is SGHTA, CDR2 FQGNSA. CDR3 in amino acids: CASSSGTSGGTDTQYF. The CDR3 DNA is TGTGCCAGCAGCTCAGGGACTAGCGGGGGGACAGATACGCAGTATTTT.

V gene TRBV2 combines with J gene TRBJ2-5; 11 nucleotides line up with TRBD2. V dropped 8 bases and J dropped 2; count of bases not matched to a gene: 1. Germline-derived CDR1 and CDR2 are SNHLY and FYNNEI. This CDR3 has 13 amino acids. The CDR3 protein is CASGTSGQETQYF. The DNA for the CDR3 is TGTGCCAGCGGGACTAGCGGACAAGAGACCCAGTACTTC.

The genes are TRBV5-6 and TRBJ1-3, with 8 bases identical to TRBD1. The CDR3 spans 16 residues. Unmatched junction bases numbered 10, after V lost 6 bases and J lost 2 bases. From germline, CDR1 is SGHDT and CDR2 YYEEEE. Here the CDR3 reads CASTPWGQATGNTIYF. Written as DNA, the CDR3 is TGTGCCAGCACTCCATGGGGACAGGCTACTGGAAACACCATATATTTT.

The gene calls are TRBV2 and TRBJ2-5; TRBD1 might be the D (6 bases). The CDR3 runs to 12 residues. Germline loops: CDR1 SNHLY, CDR2 FYNNEI. The V gene lost 3 bases and the J gene lost 7 bases, with 9 bases spanning the gap. CDR3 protein: CASSESGATQYF. CDR3 coding DNA: TGTGCCAGCAGTGAGTCAGGGGCGACCCAGTACTTC.

J is TRBJ2-1 and V is TRBV4-3, with TRBD1 matching over 7 bases. With 3 bases clipped from V and 3 bases from J, the junction kept 2 bases outside the gene matches. The CDR3 consists of 14 residues. Germline V gene sequence: CDR1 LGHNA, CDR2 YSLEER. DNA of the CDR3: TGCGCCAGCAGCCACCGGGACAGCTACAATGAGCAGTTCTTC. Translated: CASSHRDSYNEQFF.

This chain connects TRBV23-1 to TRBJ1-2; the D gene is possibly TRBD1 (5 bases). TRBV23-1 belongs to the ORF category, with a function that is uncertain. The CDR3 loop spans 14 amino acids. Between the trimmed V and J ends, which lost 2 bases and 5 bases, there was a span of 12 bases. The CDR3 DNA reads as TGCGCCAGCAGTCAACCCAGGGAGGGGTATGGCTACACCTTC. Its protein product is CASSQPREGYGYTF.

This chain connects TRBV6-6 to TRBJ1-5; a weak D match, TRBD1 (6 bases). Germline CDR1 and CDR2: MNHNY and SVGAGI (reference sequence). Trimming left V 8 bases short and J 6 bases short, with 14 bases between. The CDR3 runs 13 residues. CDR3 sequence (DNA): TGTGCCAGCCTTAACAGGGAGAGTCAGCCCCAGCATTTT. Protein sequence: CASLNRESQPQHF.

The V and J genes are TRBV7-9 and TRBJ2-6, with 7 bases aligning to TRBD1. Germline lookup yields CDR1 SEHNR and CDR2 FQNEAQ (reference sequence). The CDR3 has 18 amino acids. J gave up 0 bases and V 2 bases, and 7 bases lay outside the gene matches. In nucleotides, the CDR3 is TGTGCCAGCAGCTTACCCGACAGGGTTGGCTCTGGGGCCAACGTCCTGACTTTC. Translation gives CASSLPDRVGSGANVLTF. Full variable domain (missing parts from reference TRBV7-9 and TRBJ2-6): DTGVSQNPRHKITKRGQNVTFRCDPISEHNRLYWYRQTLGQGPEFLTYFQNEAQLEKSRLLSDRFSAERPKGSFSTLEIQRTEQGDSAMYLCASSLPDRVGSGANVLTFGAGSRLTVL.

The V gene is TRBV27, the J gene TRBJ2-2; a weak D match, TRBD1 (5 bases). The CDR3 runs to 16 residues. The V gene's germline CDR1 is MNHEY and CDR2 SMNVEV (reference sequence). Trimming pared 0 bases from V and 5 bases from J, leaving 13 bases between. CDR3 sequence reads: CASSLSAGLVTGELFF. The CDR3 nucleotides read TGTGCCAGCAGTTTATCAGCAGGGTTGGTTACCGGGGAGCTGTTTTTT.

The chain couples TRBV29-1 to TRBJ2-2; the D is unclear. Germline V gene data show CDR1 as SQVTM and CDR2 as ANQGSEA. V was shortened by 4 bases and J by 4 bases, with 4 bases between the two germline ends. This CDR3 contains 11 residues. The CDR3 sequence: CSVGSTGELFF. The CDR3 coding sequence is TGCAGCGTTGGCAGCACCGGGGAGCTGTTTTTT.